Listed below are T cell receptor beta chains from one sample, sequenced in a study of blood T cell repertoires in COVID-19. Measured with immunoSEQ multiplex PCR; TCRdb has only the in-frame clones, and not every one. The data contain 450,000 or so clones, approximately 90% of them seen just once; the ten biggest clones take up roughly 0.78%. Sequenced input: peripheral blood. The receptor set was obtained from a man between 18 and 29 years old with COVID-19, enrolled during active disease. Both conserved end residues are part of each CDR3. The D gene is left open where the match is weak. Clone size appears in some rows only: once, few, many, or a class for an expanded clone.

v_call,j_call,d_call,clone_size,cdr3_aa,cdr3_nt
TRBV7-9,TRBJ2-7,-,-,CASSLKLVPRQYF,TGTGCCAGCAGCTTAAAACTGGTCCCTCGGCAGTACTTC
TRBV7-9,TRBJ2-3,TRBD2,-,CASSSIAGETDTQYF,TGTGCCAGCAGCTCCATAGCGGGAGAGACTGATACGCAGTATTTT
TRBV7-6,TRBJ2-1,TRBD2,few,CASSLALAGVEQFF,TGTGCCAGCAGCTTAGCACTAGCGGGAGTCGAACAGTTCTTC
TRBV25-1,TRBJ1-2,TRBD1,-,CASSDPRDRGRGYTF,TGTGCCAGCAGTGACCCCCGGGACAGGGGGCGAGGCTACACCTTC
TRBV18,TRBJ2-1,-,-,CASSLRDYNEQFF,TGTGCCAGCTCCCTCCGGGACTACAATGAGCAGTTCTTC
TRBV19,TRBJ1-5,TRBD1,-,CASSSLGTGSPQHF,TGTGCCAGTAGCTCACTCGGGACAGGGAGCCCCCAGCATTTT
TRBV2,TRBJ2-6,-,-,CASRAGESSGANVLTF,TGTGCCAGCAGGGCCGGGGAGAGCTCTGGGGCCAACGTCCTGACTTTC
TRBV2,TRBJ2-4,-,-,CASSVGGTKNIQYF,TGTGCCAGCAGTGTCGGAGGGACCAAAAACATTCAGTACTTC
TRBV18,TRBJ1-2,-,-,CASSPQTGVQLLGNYGYTF,TGTGCCAGCTCACCGCAGACAGGAGTGCAACTCCTTGGGAACTATGGCTACACCTTC
TRBV2,TRBJ1-6,TRBD1,-,CASSELDRVTSPLHF,TGTGCCAGCAGTGAACTGGACAGGGTCACATCACCCCTCCACTTT
TRBV27,TRBJ1-4,TRBD1,-,CASSNSGTGVFLNEKLFF,TGTGCCAGCAGTAACTCGGGGACAGGGGTGTTTTTAAATGAAAAACTGTTTTTT
TRBV5-1,TRBJ1-1,TRBD1,-,CASSGTGTNTEAFF,TGCGCCAGCAGCGGGACAGGGACGAACACTGAAGCTTTCTTT
TRBV3-1/TRBV3-2,TRBJ2-5,-,-,CASKWEGGRETQYF,TGTGCCAGCAAATGGGAGGGGGGCCGAGAGACCCAGTACTTC
TRBV24-1,TRBJ1-1,TRBD1,-,CATSDPGRGQTEAFF,TGTGCCACCAGTGACCCTGGCAGGGGGCAGACTGAAGCTTTCTTT
TRBV6-2/TRBV6-3,TRBJ1-4,-,-,CASSYDGVSTNEKLFF,TGTGCCAGCAGTTACGACGGGGTTTCAACTAATGAAAAACTGTTTTTT
TRBV5-5,TRBJ2-7,-,once,CASGPPITGKRSYEQYF,TGTGCCAGCGGCCCCCCAATTACAGGGAAAAGGTCCTACGAGCAGTACTTC
TRBV7-9,TRBJ1-1,TRBD1,-,CASSADRGSNTEAFF,TGTGCCAGCAGCGCGGACAGGGGATCAAACACTGAAGCTTTCTTT
TRBV30,TRBJ1-3,-,-,CASGQPPGTIYF,TGTGCCTCGGGGCAGCCCCCGGGCACCATATATTTT
TRBV18,TRBJ2-3,-,once,CASSLQGGASTDTQYF,TGTGCCAGCTCACTACAAGGGGGGGCTAGCACAGATACGCAGTATTTT
TRBV14,TRBJ1-4,-,-,CASSPRLGTSTNEKLFF,TGTGCCAGCAGCCCGCGCCTTGGGACATCAACTAATGAAAAACTGTTTTTT
TRBV14,TRBJ1-4,-,-,CASSQGGGREKLFF,TGTGCCAGCAGCCAGGGAGGGGGTAGAGAAAAACTGTTTTTT
TRBV6-5,TRBJ1-4,TRBD1,once,CASSSGTVNEKLFF,TGTGCCAGCAGTTCCGGGACAGTAAATGAAAAACTGTTTTTT
TRBV11-3,TRBJ2-3,-,-,CASSLRVGTSSTDTQYF,TGTGCCAGCAGCTTACGAGTCGGGACTTCAAGCACAGATACGCAGTATTTT
TRBV4-1,TRBJ1-2,-,-,CASSQDRGGAFGYTF,TGCGCCAGCAGCCAAGATCGGGGGGGGGCATTTGGCTACACCTTC
TRBV4-1,TRBJ1-2,TRBD1,-,CASSQEIGKDRVKGYTF,TGCGCCAGCAGCCAAGAAATAGGGAAGGACAGGGTAAAAGGCTACACCTTC
TRBV11-2,TRBJ1-2,-,-,CASSHQVGSHRDGYTF,TGTGCCAGCAGCCATCAAGTCGGGTCCCATAGAGATGGCTACACCTTC
TRBV27,TRBJ1-1,-,-,CASSPWPGTSSGTEAFF,TGTGCCAGCAGTCCCTGGCCCGGGACATCGTCGGGCACTGAAGCTTTCTTT
TRBV13,TRBJ2-1,-,-,CASTESRPGEHNEQFF,TGTGCCAGCACCGAAAGTCGTCCCGGGGAGCACAATGAGCAGTTCTTC
TRBV5-4,TRBJ2-7,TRBD2,-,CASSLAAGGQVDEQYF,TGTGCCAGCAGCTTGGCAGCGGGGGGGCAGGTTGACGAGCAGTACTTC
TRBV4-1,TRBJ2-7,TRBD1,-,CASSQGQGDEQYF,TGCGCCAGCAGCCAAGGACAGGGAGACGAGCAGTACTTC
TRBV12-3/TRBV12-4,TRBJ2-7,-,-,CASTRGLWGEQYF,TGTGCCAGCACCAGGGGCCTGTGGGGAGAGCAGTACTTC
TRBV27,TRBJ2-1,-,many,CASSQYGLLNEQFF,TGTGCCAGCAGTCAATATGGACTACTCAATGAGCAGTTCTTC